One and the same sample provided the 26 T cell receptor beta chains below, sequenced in a study of blood T cell repertoires in COVID-19. Profiling relied on immunoSEQ multiplex PCR, and the TCRdb table lists in-frame clones only, not all of them. The sample shows some 100,000 clones, nearly 90% of them seen only once. Source material: peripheral blood. These TCRs come from a woman at least 80 years old with active COVID-19.

The chain combines TRBV10-1 with TRBJ2-1; no definite D call. Trimming removed 4 bases at V and 3 bases at J, with 10 bases between. From germline, CDR1 is WNHNN and CDR2 SYGVQD (reference sequence). This CDR3 is 14 amino acids long. As DNA, the CDR3 is TGCGCCAGCAGTGGGCGGAAATACTACAATGAGCAGTTCTTC. Translation: CASSGRKYYNEQFF.

J is TRBJ2-6 and V is TRBV5-4; perhaps TRBD1 as D (5 bases). V was clipped by 9 bases and J by 0 bases, with 13 bases between them. The germline CDR1 and CDR2 sequences are SGHNT and YYREEE (reference sequence). The CDR3 has 15 residues. CDR3 region: CAIHDRDSGANVLTF. The CDR3 nucleotides are TGTGCCATCCACGACAGAGACTCTGGGGCCAACGTCCTGACTTTC.

J is TRBJ2-3 and V is TRBV19; possible D gene TRBD2, 5 bases. The V gene lost 7 bases and the J gene lost 1 base, with 9 bases spanning the gap. Germline V gene sequence: CDR1 LNHDA, CDR2 SQIVND (reference sequence). The CDR3 extends over 13 amino acids. The CDR3 protein is CASTLRGTDTQYF. CDR3 nucleotides: TGTGCCAGTACTCTGAGGGGCACAGATACGCAGTATTTT.

The V and J genes are TRBV24-1 and TRBJ1-2, with TRBD1 matching 7 bases. With V trimmed by 3 bases and J by 8 bases, 8 bases remained unmatched. This CDR3 contains 14 residues. Germline V gene sequence: CDR1 KGHDR, CDR2 SFDVKD. CDR3 amino acids: CATSDPDRVHGYTF. CDR3 bases: TGTGCCACCAGTGATCCCGACAGGGTTCACGGCTACACCTTC.

The chain uses TRBV28 and TRBJ1-5, with a tentative D call TRBD1 (5 bases). V lost 3 bases and J lost 2, with 11 bases in between. The CDR3 has 15 residues. CDR1 is MDHEN, CDR2 SYDVKM, per germline. Written as DNA, the CDR3 is TGTGCCAGCAGTTTGGAGGGGCTGGGCAATCAGCCCCAGCATTTT. Its protein is CASSLEGLGNQPQHF.

This clone was counted a single time. A read error may produce the germline difference seen at one junction end. The chain carries TRBV28 and TRBJ2-7, with 10 bases that match TRBD1. The CDR3 sequence is 13 residues long. Germline V gives CDR1 MDHEN, CDR2 SYDVKM. The CDR3: CASSSGTGAPLDF. CDR3 sequence (DNA): TGTGCCAGCAGTTCCGGGACAGGGGCCCCATTGGACTTC.

This chain joins TRBV4-1 and TRBJ1-2, with 7 bases matching TRBD1. V lost 2 bases, J lost 3 bases, and 6 bases stayed unmatched. This CDR3 region has 15 residues. Germline assignment: CDR1 MGHRA and CDR2 YSYEKL. The CDR3 sequence is CASSQTRDSYYGYTF. The DNA of the CDR3 is TGCGCCAGCAGCCAAACCCGGGACAGCTACTATGGCTACACCTTC.

The genes are TRBV2 and TRBJ1-1; 7 bases are a match to TRBD1. V lost 2 bases to trimming and J lost 1 base; unmatched junction nucleotides: 4. The germline V gene encodes CDR1 SNHLY and CDR2 FYNNEI. The CDR3 extends over 15 amino acids. The CDR3, as DNA: TGTGCCAGCAGTGAACAGGCAGGGGGGAACACTGAAGCTTTCTTT. It yields the protein CASSEQAGGNTEAFF.

The J gene is TRBJ2-3, the V gene TRBV11-1, with a weak D call TRBD2 (5 bases). V was shortened by 0 bases and J by 2 bases, with 6 bases between the two germline ends. The CDR3 length is 14 residues. Per germline, CDR1 SGHAT and CDR2 FQDESV (reference sequence). The CDR3 loop reads CASSLAGDTDTQYF. The CDR3 DNA sequence: TGTGCCAGCAGCTTAGCGGGAGACACAGATACGCAGTATTTT.

CDR3: CASSPHTRETQYF. CDR3 bases: TGTGCCAGCAGTCCCCACACTAGAGAGACCCAGTACTTC. The chain recombines TRBV6-2 or TRBV6-3 with TRBJ2-5, with a weak D call TRBD2 (5 bases). Germline CDR1 reads MNHEY; CDR2 reads SVGEGT. Trimming took off 5 bases at V and 4 bases at J, with 11 bases between the two ends. The CDR3 is 13 residues long.

This rearrangement joins TRBV14 to TRBJ2-5; 9 bases agree with TRBD1. This CDR3 comprises 18 residues. Germline CDR1 SGHDN, CDR2 FVKESK. V lost 3 bases and J lost 7; bases outside the gene matches: 18. CDR3 protein: CASSHDRGTGRREATQYF. The CDR3 bases are TGTGCCAGCAGCCATGACAGGGGGACAGGGCGGAGGGAAGCGACCCAGTACTTC.

The J gene is TRBJ1-2, the V gene TRBV19, with a weak D call TRBD1 (5 bases). Trimming stripped 2 bases from V and 4 bases from J, with 5 bases between. The CDR3 contains 12 residues. Germline values: CDR1 LNHDA, CDR2 SQIVND (reference sequence). CDR3 protein: CASSIQGYGYTF. For the CDR3, the DNA is TGTGCCAGTAGTATACAGGGCTATGGCTACACCTTC.

This clone appeared a single time. The chain links TRBV9 to TRBJ1-4, with 10 bases that match TRBD1. The V segment lost 3 bases and the J segment 0 bases; nucleotides outside the gene matches: 11. Germline V lookup: CDR1 SGDLS, CDR2 YYNGEE. The CDR3 has 19 residues. CDR3 sequence (DNA): TGTGCCAGCAGCGACGATCAAGGACAGGGGGACTCAACTAATGAAAAACTGTTTTTT. Translated, it gives CASSDDQGQGDSTNEKLFF.

This clone was seen only once. J is TRBJ2-6 and V is TRBV19; 7 nucleotides agree with TRBD1. Germline assignment: CDR1 LNHDA and CDR2 SQIVND (reference sequence). The J segment lost 2 bases and the V segment lost 5 bases, leaving 9 bases of the junction unmatched. CDR3 length: 17 amino acids. The CDR3 sequence: CASSFRTGLAGANVLTF. The CDR3 DNA reads TGTGCCAGTAGTTTCCGGACAGGCTTGGCTGGGGCCAACGTCCTGACTTTC.

This clone was picked up one time. The chain employs TRBV9 and TRBJ2-1, with 7 bases lining up with TRBD2. CDR3 size: 17 residues. V was pared by 0 bases and J by 2 bases, with 8 bases of the junction left unmatched. Germline loops: CDR1 SGDLS, CDR2 YYNGEE. CDR3 sequence: CASSVEGWTSAYNEQFF. The CDR3 nucleotides are TGTGCCAGCAGCGTAGAGGGTTGGACTAGTGCCTACAATGAGCAGTTCTTC. The variable domain in full, with the rest retrieved from reference TRBV9 and TRBJ2-1, is DSGVTQTPKHLITATGQRVTLRCSPRSGDLSVYWYQQSLDQGLQFLIQYYNGEERAKGNILERFSAQQFPDLHSELNLSSLELGDSALYFCASSVEGWTSAYNEQFFGPGTRLTVL.

This clone was seen only a few times. The chain is built from TRBV28 and TRBJ2-3; D is possibly TRBD2 (6 bases). This CDR3 spans 14 amino acids. Trimming stripped 6 bases from V and 0 bases from J, with 10 bases between. Germline-derived CDR1 and CDR2 are MDHEN and SYDVKM. The CDR3 nucleotides are TGTGCCAGCAGCCTAGGGACTAGCACAGATACGCAGTATTTT. As protein: CASSLGTSTDTQYF.

This clone has just one count. The V and J genes are TRBV9 and TRBJ2-3; D is ambiguous. There are 14 residues in the CDR3. Germline-derived CDR1 and CDR2 are SGDLS and YYNGEE. The V and J ends lost 1 base and 3 bases respectively, with 9 bases between them. CDR3 sequence reads: CASSVSPATDTQYF. DNA of the CDR3: TGTGCCAGCAGCGTAAGTCCAGCGACAGATACGCAGTATTTT.

The chain carries TRBV27 and TRBJ2-7, with TRBD1 matching 9 bases. The V and J ends lost 10 bases and 3 bases, in that order; junction bases with no gene match: 4. CDR1 and CDR2 (germline): MNHEY, SMNVEV (reference sequence). The CDR3 runs to 12 residues. In nucleotides, the CDR3 is TGTGCCACCCAGACAGGGGGCTACGAGCAGTACTTC. As protein: CATQTGGYEQYF.

The chain combines TRBV7-2 with TRBJ2-5; TRBD2 aligns across 10 bases. After removal of 5 bases from V and 3 bases from J, the junction contained 6 bases not matched to a gene. Germline V gives CDR1 SGHTA, CDR2 FQGNSA. This CDR3 spans 15 amino acids. The CDR3 reads CASSPAGLAEETQYF. CDR3 sequence (DNA): TGTGCCAGCAGCCCCGCCGGACTAGCGGAAGAGACCCAGTACTTC.

The sample holds one count of this clone. This chain joins TRBV7-2 and TRBJ1-2; 12 bases are a match to TRBD1. CDR1 and CDR2 from the germline V gene are SGHTA and FQGNSA. This CDR3 has 16 amino acids. The V segment lost 5 bases and the J segment 8 bases; nucleotides outside the gene matches: 12. CDR3 DNA sequence: TGTGCCAGCAGCCCAAGCGGGACAGGGGGCGTCGGAGGCTACACCTTC. This sequence encodes CASSPSGTGGVGGYTF.

The chain's CDR3 is CASSLMGTGRSETQYF. In nucleotides, the CDR3 is TGTGCCAGCAGCTTAATGGGGACAGGGAGGTCCGAGACCCAGTACTTC. This sequence joins TRBV7-3 and TRBJ2-5; 9 nucleotides line up with TRBD1. CDR1 and CDR2 from the germline V gene are SGHTA and FQGTGA. The trim removed 1 base at V and 5 bases at J, leaving 8 bases unmatched. The CDR3 runs to 16 residues.

This sequence joins TRBV28 and TRBJ2-1; a weak D match, TRBD1 (6 bases). Germline V lookup: CDR1 MDHEN, CDR2 SYDVKM. The CDR3 is made up of 15 amino acids. Trimming shortened V by 3 bases and J by 6 bases, and 15 bases separated the two germline ends. The CDR3 DNA reads TGTGCCAGCAGTTTGGGTGACAGGAGAATCAATGAGCAGTTCTTC. It translates to CASSLGDRRINEQFF.

The rearrangement uses TRBV28 and TRBJ2-2; D ambiguous. V was clipped by 7 bases and J by 0 bases, with 12 bases between them. The germline CDR1 and CDR2 sequences are MDHEN and SYDVKM. This CDR3 spans 15 amino acids. This CDR3 reads CASTSQRSNTGELFF. The CDR3 DNA reads TGTGCCAGCACCAGTCAACGATCGAACACCGGGGAGCTGTTTTTT.

The chain combines TRBV24-1 with TRBJ2-1; 8 bases align to TRBD1. This CDR3 contains 14 residues. Losses at the gene ends were 4 bases for V and 8 bases for J; bases not matched to a gene: 6. Germline V gene data show CDR1 as KGHDR and CDR2 as SFDVKD. The CDR3 reads CATSDRQGSHEQFF. DNA for the CDR3: TGTGCCACCAGTGACCGACAGGGGAGCCATGAGCAGTTCTTC.

About this clone: The sample carries other DNA sequences with the same CDR3. V is TRBV6-2 or TRBV6-3 and J is TRBJ1-1; D possibly corresponds to TRBD1 (5 bases). Germline values: CDR1 MNHEY, CDR2 SVGEGT. This CDR3 region has 13 residues. The ends were cut back, 3 bases at V and 5 bases at J, with 10 bases in the middle. The CDR3 bases are TGTGCCAGCAGTTATTTCCAGGGTACTGAAGCTTTCTTT. Protein sequence: CASSYFQGTEAFF.

The V call is TRBV7-2, the J call TRBJ1-1; D possibly corresponds to TRBD1 (5 bases). Germline V gives CDR1 SGHTA, CDR2 FQGNSA. The length of the CDR3 is 14 residues. V lost 5 bases, J lost 4 bases, and 14 bases lay in between. This CDR3 is CASSRRGASTEAFF. In DNA, the CDR3 is TGTGCCAGCAGCCGGCGGGGCGCGAGCACTGAAGCTTTCTTT.